A selection of T cell receptor beta chains follows, all from one sample in a study of identical twins. TCRdb fed the 5' RACE reads into MiXCR, producing one record per CDR3 protein. The data show around 1.7 million distinct CDR3 sequences, less than 35% seen once. The sample was cord blood. These receptors were obtained from a newborn girl in good health. Each CDR3 is given without its conserved first and last residue. Each record gives: V gene, CDR3 protein.

TRBV29-1 SVRGRSTEAF
TRBV4-2 ASSPGGTFNNEQF
TRBV28 ASSFGLGRNQPQH
TRBV11-2 ASSLGAENEQY
TRBV20-1 SARGGIGTSGRIEQF
TRBV7-8 ASSLTRQYQEAQY
TRBV6-6 ASRTGTRIRDEQY
TRBV28 ASSFPGREARTDTQY
TRBV24-1 ATSNFAGENEQF
TRBV7-9 ASDGGTGELF
TRBV4-1 ASSQDLQGYEQY
TRBV20-1 SARQFSGANVLT
TRBV11-2 ASSLFFRVLPFLTRDNEQF
TRBV25-1 ASSETGTGVNYGYT
TRBV12-3/TRBV12-4 ASSFDRERGNQPQH
TRBV6-1 ASSGPGQGNTEAF
TRBV12-3/TRBV12-4 ASSLAGLAMVGSEQF
TRBV10-3 AISERAPYNEQF
TRBV7-2 ASSSYSGGWGEQF
TRBV2 ARTGTSSTDTQY